This record covers a single T cell receptor beta chain. This sample was taken from a study of blood T cell repertoires in COVID-19. For the study at large: Donors in the United States, Italy and Spain gave samples during acute or convalescent COVID-19. Nucleic acid was either cDNA or gDNA, and it came from T cells, B-cell-depleted T cells, or PBMCs.

Under the authors' procedure: Amplified reference gene primers provided the basis for estimating nucleated cell counts. Measured with immunoSEQ multiplex PCR; TCRdb has only the in-frame clones, and not every one. Clone size and V and J calls were adopted from that table, with D and trimming inferred from the DNA. The sample lists about 290,000 clones, approximately 90% occurring once. This CDR3 has 14 amino acids. The V gene lost 3 bases and the J gene lost 4 bases, with 11 bases spanning the gap. Looked up from germline, CDR1 is LGHNA and CDR2 is YNFKEQ. Material for sequencing was peripheral blood. The clonotype was recovered from a man aged 35-49 years with acute or convalescent COVID-19. This chain links TRBV4-2 with TRBJ2-3; tentatively, D is TRBD2 (6 bases). CDR3 sequence: CASSQRDSSDTQYF. The CDR3 DNA is TGTGCCAGCAGCCAGCGGGACTCGTCAGATACGCAGTATTTT.